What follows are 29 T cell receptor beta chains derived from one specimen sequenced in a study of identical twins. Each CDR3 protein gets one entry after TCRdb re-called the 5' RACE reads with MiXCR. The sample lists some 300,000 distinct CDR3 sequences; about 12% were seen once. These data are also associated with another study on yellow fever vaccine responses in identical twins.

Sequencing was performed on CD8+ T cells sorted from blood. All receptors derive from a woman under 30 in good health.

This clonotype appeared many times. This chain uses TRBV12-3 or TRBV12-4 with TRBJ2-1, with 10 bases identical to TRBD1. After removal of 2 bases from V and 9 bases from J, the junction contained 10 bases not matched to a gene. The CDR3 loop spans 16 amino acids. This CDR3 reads CASSLWLDRGSGEQFF. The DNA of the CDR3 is TGTGCCAGCAGTTTATGGCTGGACAGGGGGTCGGGTGAGCAGTTCTTC.

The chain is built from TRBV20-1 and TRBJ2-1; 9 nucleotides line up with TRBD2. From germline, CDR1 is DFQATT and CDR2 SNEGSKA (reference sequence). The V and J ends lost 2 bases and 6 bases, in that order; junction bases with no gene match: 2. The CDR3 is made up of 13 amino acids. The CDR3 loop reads CSARLAGINEQFF. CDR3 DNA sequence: TGCAGTGCTAGACTAGCGGGGATCAATGAGCAGTTCTTC.

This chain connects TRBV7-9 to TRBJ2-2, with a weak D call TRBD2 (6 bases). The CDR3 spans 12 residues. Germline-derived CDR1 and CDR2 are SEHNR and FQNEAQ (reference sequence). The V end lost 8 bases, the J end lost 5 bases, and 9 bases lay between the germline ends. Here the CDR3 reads CASPEGTGELFF. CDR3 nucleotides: TGTGCCAGCCCGGAGGGTACCGGGGAGCTGTTTTTT. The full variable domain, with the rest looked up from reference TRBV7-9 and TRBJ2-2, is DTGVSQNPRHKITKRGQNVTFRCDPISEHNRLYWYRQTLGQGPEFLTYFQNEAQLEKSRLLSDRFSAERPKGSFSTLEIQRTEQGDSAMYLCASPEGTGELFFGEGSRLTVL.

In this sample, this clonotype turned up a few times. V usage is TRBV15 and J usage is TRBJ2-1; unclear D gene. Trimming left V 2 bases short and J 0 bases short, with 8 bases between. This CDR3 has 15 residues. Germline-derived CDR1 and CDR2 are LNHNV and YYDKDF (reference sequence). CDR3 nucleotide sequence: TGTGCCACCAGCAGACCACTGGTCTCCTACAATGAGCAGTTCTTC. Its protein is CATSRPLVSYNEQFF.

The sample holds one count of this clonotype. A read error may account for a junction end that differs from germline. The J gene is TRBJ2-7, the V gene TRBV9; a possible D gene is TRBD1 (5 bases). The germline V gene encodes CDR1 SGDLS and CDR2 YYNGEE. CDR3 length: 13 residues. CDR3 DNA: TGTGCCAACAGCCCGAGAGACAGAGGCGAGCAGTACTTC. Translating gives CANSPRDRGEQYF.

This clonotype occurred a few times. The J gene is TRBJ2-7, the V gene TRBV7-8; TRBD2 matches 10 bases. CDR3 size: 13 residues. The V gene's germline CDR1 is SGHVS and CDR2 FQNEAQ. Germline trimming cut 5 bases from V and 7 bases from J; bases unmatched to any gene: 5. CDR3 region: CASSAAGGWEQYF. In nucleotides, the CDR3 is TGTGCCAGCAGCGCAGCGGGGGGGTGGGAGCAGTACTTC.

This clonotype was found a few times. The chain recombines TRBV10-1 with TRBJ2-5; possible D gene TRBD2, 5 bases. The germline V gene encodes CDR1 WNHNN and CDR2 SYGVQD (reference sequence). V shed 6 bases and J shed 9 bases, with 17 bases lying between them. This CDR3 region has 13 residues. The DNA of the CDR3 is TGCGCCAGCAGGAGTGGACCTACGGGGTCCCAGTACTTC. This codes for CASRSGPTGSQYF.

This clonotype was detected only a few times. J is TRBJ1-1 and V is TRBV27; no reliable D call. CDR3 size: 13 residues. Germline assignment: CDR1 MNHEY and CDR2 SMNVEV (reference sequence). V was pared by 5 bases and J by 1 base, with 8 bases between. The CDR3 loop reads CASSIARNTEAFF. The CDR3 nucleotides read TGTGCCAGCAGTATCGCTAGGAACACTGAAGCTTTCTTT.

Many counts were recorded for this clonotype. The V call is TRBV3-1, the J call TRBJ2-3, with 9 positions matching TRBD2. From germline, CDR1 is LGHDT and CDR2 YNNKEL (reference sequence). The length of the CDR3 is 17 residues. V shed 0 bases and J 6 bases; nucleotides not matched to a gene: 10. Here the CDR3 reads CASSQDFSGSRSDTQYF. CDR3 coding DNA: TGTGCCAGCAGCCAAGACTTTAGCGGGAGTAGGTCGGATACGCAGTATTTT.

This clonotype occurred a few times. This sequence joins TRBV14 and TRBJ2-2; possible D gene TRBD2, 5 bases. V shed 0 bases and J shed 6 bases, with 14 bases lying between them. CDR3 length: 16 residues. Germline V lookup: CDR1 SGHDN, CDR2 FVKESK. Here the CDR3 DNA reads TGTGCCAGCAGCCAAGATTGGGAGTCCAGTGCCGGGGAGCTGTTTTTT. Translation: CASSQDWESSAGELFF. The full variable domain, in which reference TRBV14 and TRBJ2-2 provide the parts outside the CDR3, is EAGVTQFPSHSVIEKGQTVTLRCDPISGHDNLYWYRRVMGKEIKFLLHFVKESKQDESGMPNNRFLAERTGGTYSTLKVQPAELEDSGVYFCASSQDWESSAGELFFGEGSRLTVL.

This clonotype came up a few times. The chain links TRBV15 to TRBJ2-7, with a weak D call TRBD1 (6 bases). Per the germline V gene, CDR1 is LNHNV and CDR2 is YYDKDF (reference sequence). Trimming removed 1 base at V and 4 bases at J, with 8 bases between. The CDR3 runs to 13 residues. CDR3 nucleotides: TGTGCCACCAGCAGAGCAAGGGGGTACGAGCAGTACGTC. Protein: CATSRARGYEQYV.

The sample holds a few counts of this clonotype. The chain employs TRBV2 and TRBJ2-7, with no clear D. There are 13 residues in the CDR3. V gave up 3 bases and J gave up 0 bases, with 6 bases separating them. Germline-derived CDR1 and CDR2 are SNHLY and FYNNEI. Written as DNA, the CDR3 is TGTGCCAGCAGTGAGGTCAGCTCCTACGAGCAGTACTTC. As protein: CASSEVSSYEQYF.

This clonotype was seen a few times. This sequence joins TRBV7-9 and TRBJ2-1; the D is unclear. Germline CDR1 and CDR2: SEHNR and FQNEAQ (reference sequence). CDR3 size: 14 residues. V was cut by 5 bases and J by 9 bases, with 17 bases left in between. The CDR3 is CASSPSFGVVEQFF. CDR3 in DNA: TGTGCCAGCAGCCCGAGTTTTGGGGTAGTTGAGCAGTTCTTC.

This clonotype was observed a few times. CDR3 in DNA: TGTGCCAGCACTGTCGTCAGCGACACTGAAGCTTTCTTT. It is translated as CASTVVSDTEAFF. The V gene is TRBV2, the J gene TRBJ1-1; D is ambiguous. CDR1 is SNHLY, CDR2 FYNNEI, per germline. V was trimmed by 7 bases and J by 3 bases, leaving 12 bases between them. The CDR3 length is 13 residues.

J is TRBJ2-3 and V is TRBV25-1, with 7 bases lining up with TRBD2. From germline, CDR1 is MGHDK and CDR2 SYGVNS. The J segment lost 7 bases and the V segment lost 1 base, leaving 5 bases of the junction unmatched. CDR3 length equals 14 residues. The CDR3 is CASSEWDGRYTQYF. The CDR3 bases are TGTGCCAGCAGTGAATGGGACGGGAGGTATACGCAGTATTTT.

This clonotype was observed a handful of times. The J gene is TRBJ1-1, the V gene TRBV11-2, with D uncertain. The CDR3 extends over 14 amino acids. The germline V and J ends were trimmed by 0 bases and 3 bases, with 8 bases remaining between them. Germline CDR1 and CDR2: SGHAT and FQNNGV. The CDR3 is CASSLEGSDTEAFF. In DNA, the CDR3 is TGTGCCAGCAGCTTAGAAGGTAGCGACACTGAAGCTTTCTTT.

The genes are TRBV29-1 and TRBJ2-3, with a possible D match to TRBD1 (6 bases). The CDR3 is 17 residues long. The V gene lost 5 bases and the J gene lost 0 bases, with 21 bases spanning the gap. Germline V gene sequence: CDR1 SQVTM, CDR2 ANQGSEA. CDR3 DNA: TGCAGCGTTTCGCCGGGACACCCGATTCCGAGCACAGATACGCAGTATTTT. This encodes CSVSPGHPIPSTDTQYF.

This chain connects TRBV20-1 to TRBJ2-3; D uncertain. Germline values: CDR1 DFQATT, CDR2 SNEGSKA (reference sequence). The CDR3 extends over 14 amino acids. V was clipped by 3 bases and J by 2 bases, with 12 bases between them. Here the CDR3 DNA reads TGCAGTGCTAGGTACGGCTTCCACACAGATACGCAGTATTTT. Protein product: CSARYGFHTDTQYF.

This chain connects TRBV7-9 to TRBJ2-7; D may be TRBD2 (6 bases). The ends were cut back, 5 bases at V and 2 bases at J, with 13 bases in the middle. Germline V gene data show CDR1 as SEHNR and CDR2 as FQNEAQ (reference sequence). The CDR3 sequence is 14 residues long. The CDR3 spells CASSASTSPYEQYV. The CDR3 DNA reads TGTGCCAGCAGCGCCTCGACTAGTCCCTACGAGCAGTACGTC.

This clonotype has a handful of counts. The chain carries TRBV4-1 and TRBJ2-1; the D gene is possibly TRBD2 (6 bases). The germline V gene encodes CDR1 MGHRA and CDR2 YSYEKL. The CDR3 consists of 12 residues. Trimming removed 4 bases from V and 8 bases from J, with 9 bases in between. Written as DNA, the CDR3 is TGCGCCAGCAGCCGACTAGGGGATGAGCAGTTCTTC. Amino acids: CASSRLGDEQFF.

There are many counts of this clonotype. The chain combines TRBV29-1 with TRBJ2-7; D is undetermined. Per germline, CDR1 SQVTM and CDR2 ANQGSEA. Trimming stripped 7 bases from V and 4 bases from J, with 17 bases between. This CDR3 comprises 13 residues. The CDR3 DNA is TGCAGCGCCCGGTCTACGGGTGGGTACGAGCAGTACTTC. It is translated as CSARSTGGYEQYF.

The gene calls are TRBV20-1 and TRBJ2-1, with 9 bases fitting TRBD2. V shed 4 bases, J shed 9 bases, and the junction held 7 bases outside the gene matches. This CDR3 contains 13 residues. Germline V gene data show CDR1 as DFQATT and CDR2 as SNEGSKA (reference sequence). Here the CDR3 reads CSAKAGGRVEQFF. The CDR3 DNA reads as TGCAGTGCTAAGGCGGGAGGGCGGGTTGAGCAGTTCTTC.

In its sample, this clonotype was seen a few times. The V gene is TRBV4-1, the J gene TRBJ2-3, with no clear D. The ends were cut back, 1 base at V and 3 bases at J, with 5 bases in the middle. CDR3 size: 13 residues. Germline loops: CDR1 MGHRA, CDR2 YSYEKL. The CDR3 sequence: CASSQGFTDTQYF. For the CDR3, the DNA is TGCGCCAGCAGCCAAGGCTTTACAGATACGCAGTATTTT.

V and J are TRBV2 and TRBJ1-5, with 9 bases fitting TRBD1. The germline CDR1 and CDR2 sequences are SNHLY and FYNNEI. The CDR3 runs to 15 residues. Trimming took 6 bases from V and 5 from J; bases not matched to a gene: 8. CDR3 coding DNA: TGTGCCAGCAGAGGGACAGGGTGGACTTATCAGCCCCAGCATTTT. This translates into CASRGTGWTYQPQHF.

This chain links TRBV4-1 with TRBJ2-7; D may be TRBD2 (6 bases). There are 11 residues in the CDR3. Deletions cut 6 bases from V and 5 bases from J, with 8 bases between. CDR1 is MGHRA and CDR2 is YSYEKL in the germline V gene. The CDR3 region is CASRGGDEQYV. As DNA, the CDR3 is TGCGCCAGCAGGGGGGGTGACGAGCAGTACGTC.

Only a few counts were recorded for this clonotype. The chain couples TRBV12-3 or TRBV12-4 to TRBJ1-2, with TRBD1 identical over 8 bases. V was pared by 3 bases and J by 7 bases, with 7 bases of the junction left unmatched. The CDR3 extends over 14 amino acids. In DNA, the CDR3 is TGTGCCAGCAGTTTGGACAGGGCTCTAAGTGGCTACACCTTC. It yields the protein CASSLDRALSGYTF.

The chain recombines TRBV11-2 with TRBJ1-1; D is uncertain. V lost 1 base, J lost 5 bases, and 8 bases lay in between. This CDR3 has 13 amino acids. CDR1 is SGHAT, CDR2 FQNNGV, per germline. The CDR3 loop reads CASSLVPDTEAFF. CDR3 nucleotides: TGTGCCAGCAGCTTAGTCCCGGATACTGAAGCTTTCTTT. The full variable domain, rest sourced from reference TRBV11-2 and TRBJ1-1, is EAGVAQSPRYKIIEKRQSVAFWCNPISGHATLYWYQQILGQGPKLLIQFQNNGVVDDSQLPKDRFSAERLKGVDSTLKIQPAKLEDSAVYLCASSLVPDTEAFFGQGTRLTVV.

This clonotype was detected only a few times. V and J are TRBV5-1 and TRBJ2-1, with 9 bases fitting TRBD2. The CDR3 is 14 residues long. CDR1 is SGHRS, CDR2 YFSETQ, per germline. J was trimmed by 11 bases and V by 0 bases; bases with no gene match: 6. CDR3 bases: TGCGCCAGCAGCTTGGCCAGCCTAGCGGGGAAGCAGTTCTTC. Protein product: CASSLASLAGKQFF.

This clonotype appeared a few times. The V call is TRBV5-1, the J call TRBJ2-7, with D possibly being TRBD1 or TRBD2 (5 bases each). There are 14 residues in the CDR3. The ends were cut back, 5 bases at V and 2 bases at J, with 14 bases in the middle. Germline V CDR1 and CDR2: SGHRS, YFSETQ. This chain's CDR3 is CASRSGGGTYEQYF. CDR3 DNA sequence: TGCGCCAGCAGATCTGGGGGTGGGACCTACGAGCAGTACTTC.